The 12 T cell receptor beta chains below come from one sample, sequenced in a study of blood T cell repertoires in COVID-19. Only in-frame clones appear in the TCRdb table, and some are missing; sequencing was by immunoSEQ multiplex PCR. Of some 250,000 clones in the sample, about 86% were seen once. Sequenced: peripheral blood. The receptors stem from a man older than 75 with acute or convalescent COVID-19.

The V call is TRBV5-6, the J call TRBJ2-7, with 11 nucleotides matching TRBD1. The CDR3 is 14 residues long. CDR1 SGHDT and CDR2 YYEEEE come from the germline V gene. The trim removed 4 bases at V and 2 bases at J, leaving 2 bases unmatched. CDR3 in DNA: TGTGCCAGCAGCCAGGGACAGGGGGCCTACGAGCAGTACTTC. Translation gives CASSQGQGAYEQYF.

This clone occurred once. V usage is TRBV6-1 and J usage is TRBJ2-6; no firm D call. Germline V gene lookup returns CDR1 MNHNS and CDR2 SASEGT. CDR3 size: 15 residues. Trimming pared 2 bases from V and 2 bases from J, leaving 7 bases between. The CDR3 protein is CASSELNTGANVLTF. CDR3 in DNA: TGTGCCAGCAGTGAATTGAACACTGGGGCCAACGTCCTGACTTTC.

This chain joins TRBV11-2 and TRBJ2-3, with D possibly TRBD2 on 5 matching bases. The length of the CDR3 is 14 residues. CDR1 is SGHAT and CDR2 is FQNNGV in the germline V gene. V dropped 4 bases and J dropped 3 bases, with 11 bases sitting between them. In DNA form, the CDR3 reads TGTGCCAGCAGCTCTAGCTTAGGTACAGATACGCAGTATTTT. Amino acid sequence: CASSSSLGTDTQYF. The variable domain in full, completed from reference TRBV11-2 and TRBJ2-3, reads EAGVAQSPRYKIIEKRQSVAFWCNPISGHATLYWYQQILGQGPKLLIQFQNNGVVDDSQLPKDRFSAERLKGVDSTLKIQPAKLEDSAVYLCASSSSLGTDTQYFGPGTRLTVL.

This clone occurred once. The rearrangement joins TRBV5-6 to TRBJ2-7; D is uncertain. This CDR3 has 15 residues. Germline-derived CDR1 and CDR2 are SGHDT and YYEEEE. The V and J ends lost 0 bases and 0 bases respectively, with 10 bases between them. CDR3 nucleotides: TGTGCCAGCAGCTTGGGACACCTGAGCTCCTACGAGCAGTACTTC. This translates into CASSLGHLSSYEQYF.

The count of this clone is one. This chain uses TRBV5-6 with TRBJ2-3; 7 positions match TRBD1. The V and J ends lost 2 bases and 1 base, in that order; junction bases with no gene match: 1. The length of the CDR3 is 14 residues. Germline CDR1 is SGHDT and CDR2 is YYEEEE. This chain's CDR3 is CASSFDRGTDTQYF. The CDR3 region has the DNA TGTGCCAGCAGCTTCGACAGGGGCACAGATACGCAGTATTTT.

This chain connects TRBV7-8 to TRBJ1-4; perhaps TRBD1 as D (5 bases). The CDR3 has 15 residues. With 1 base removed from V and 5 bases from J, the gap between germline ends came to 11 bases. Germline loops: CDR1 SGHVS, CDR2 FQNEAQ. The CDR3 loop is CASSLGSGYNEKLFF. CDR3 nucleotides: TGTGCCAGCAGCTTAGGATCAGGGTACAATGAAAAACTGTTTTTT.

The V and J genes are TRBV5-1 and TRBJ2-5, with 9 bases lining up with TRBD1. CDR1 and CDR2 (germline): SGHRS, YFSETQ. The junction had 6 bases not matched to a gene; V was cut back by 1 base and J by 5 bases. This CDR3 is 15 amino acids long. The CDR3 sequence is CASSLPGTGSETQYF. The CDR3 DNA reads as TGCGCCAGCAGCTTGCCCGGGACAGGGTCGGAGACCCAGTACTTC.

In this sample, this clone turned up many times. J is TRBJ2-7 and V is TRBV3-1 (or the pseudogene TRBV3-2), with 8 bases aligning to TRBD2. There are 14 residues in the CDR3. The J segment lost 5 bases and the V segment lost 4 bases, leaving 7 bases of the junction unmatched. CDR1 and CDR2 from the germline V gene are LGHDT and YNNKEL (reference sequence). The CDR3 DNA reads as TGTGCCAGCAGCCTGCGGGGGGCCGTGGACGAGCAGTACTTC. Protein product: CASSLRGAVDEQYF.

The chain combines TRBV6-2 or TRBV6-3 with TRBJ2-1, with 11 bases matching TRBD2. The V segment lost 0 bases and the J segment 0 bases; nucleotides outside the gene matches: 4. Germline V gene sequence: CDR1 MNHEY, CDR2 SVGEGT. The CDR3 length is 18 residues. CDR3 loop: CASSYSSLAGGSYNEQFF. CDR3 sequence (DNA): TGTGCCAGCAGTTACTCATCGCTAGCGGGAGGCTCCTACAATGAGCAGTTCTTC.

V and J are TRBV7-9 and TRBJ1-1; D is unclear. This CDR3 has 14 amino acids. Germline V gene lookup returns CDR1 SEHNR and CDR2 FQNEAQ (reference sequence). Trimming took off 5 bases at V and 0 bases at J, with 10 bases between the two ends. DNA of the CDR3: TGTGCCAGCAGCCCAGGAACGTTGAACACTGAAGCTTTCTTT. Protein: CASSPGTLNTEAFF.

V is TRBV5-1 and J is TRBJ2-5, with D perhaps TRBD1 (6 bases). With 4 bases removed from V and 3 bases from J, the gap between germline ends came to 22 bases. Germline V CDR1 and CDR2: SGHRS, YFSETQ. The CDR3 extends over 17 amino acids. The CDR3 loop reads CASSPETGFVREETQYF. The CDR3 bases are TGCGCCAGCAGCCCGGAGACAGGTTTTGTGAGAGAAGAGACCCAGTACTTC.

The chain joins TRBV19 to TRBJ2-7; no definite D call. CDR3 length: 14 residues. The V gene lost 3 bases and the J gene lost 5 bases, with 14 bases spanning the gap. Per germline, CDR1 LNHDA and CDR2 SQIVND (reference sequence). CDR3 protein: CASSMRLQSDEQYF. The CDR3 region has the DNA TGTGCCAGTAGTATGAGGTTACAATCCGACGAGCAGTACTTC.